This T cell receptor (beta chain) originates from a study of tumor-infiltrating lymphocytes in primary liver carcinoma. In regard to this clonotype: Given the absence of the conserved phenylalanine or tryptophan at the CDR3 end, a read error is likely.

Extraction also yielded germline DNA, while blood RNA was obtained from unsorted whole blood. Germline lookup yields CDR1 MNHNY and CDR2 SVGAGI (reference sequence). V lost 5 bases and J 5 bases, leaving 6 bases between the germline ends. The CDR3 sequence is 11 residues long. From about 0.5 ug of total RNA, TCR beta-specific cDNA was reverse-transcribed using a constant-region primer. It was through three nested multiplex PCR rounds of slightly modified ARM-PCR that TCR beta libraries arose. With TRBV1-TRBV30 forward primers and a C-beta reverse primer, the first two PCR rounds were run for around 10 cycles each. TCRdb ran MiXCR on the multiplex PCR reads and lists one entry per CDR3 protein. The profile shows approximately 310,000 distinct CDR3 sequences, approximately 65% of them singletons.

Sequenced sample: peripheral blood. The J gene is TRBJ2-5, the V gene TRBV6-6; D is unresolved. This receptor was taken from a man aged 35 to 55 with primary liver carcinoma and hepatitis B virus infection. For the CDR3, the DNA is TGTGCCAGCAGTGAGGAGGAGACCCAGTACATC. The encoded protein is CASSEEETQYI.